Below, 22 T cell receptor beta chains from the same sample are listed, as sequenced in a study of a mutant IDH1 vaccine in newly diagnosed glioma. Generated by immunoSEQ multiplex PCR, the TCRdb table keeps only in-frame clones and is missing some. The sample includes some 57,000 clones, around 80% of them seen just once. Noted time point: week 47, end of study. Vaccination used 300 ug of mutant IDH1 20-mer peptide per dose, with topical imiquimod. Their target antigens are unknown. The sequencing here drew on PBMCs, taken from a glioma patient whose treatment included an IDH1 peptide vaccine. The receptors originated from a middle-aged woman with glioma. Some clones in this sample may be carry-over from other donors' samples.

The chain joins TRBV2 to TRBJ1-1; D remains unclear. CDR1 and CDR2 from the germline V gene are SNHLY and FYNNEI. Trimming cost V 7 bases and J 4 bases, with 13 bases left between them. This CDR3 is 13 amino acids long. CDR3 nucleotide sequence: TGTGCCAGCACGCGAAGGGATATCACTGAAGCTTTCTTT. Its translation: CASTRRDITEAFF.

The CDR3 protein is CASSSSGDTQYF. CDR3 in DNA: TGTGCCAGCAGTTCTAGCGGTGATACGCAGTATTTT. The genes are TRBV9 and TRBJ2-3, with 7 bases that match TRBD2. The CDR3 consists of 12 residues. CDR1 is SGDLS and CDR2 is YYNGEE in the germline V gene. The trim removed 5 bases at V and 6 bases at J, leaving 3 bases unmatched.

J is TRBJ1-2 and V is TRBV2; D might be TRBD1 (5 bases). The length of the CDR3 is 14 residues. The ends were cut back, 4 bases at V and 0 bases at J, with 9 bases in the middle. The V gene's germline CDR1 is SNHLY and CDR2 FYNNEI. CDR3 coding DNA: TGTGCCAGCAGTGCTGGGACTCCTAACTATGGCTACACCTTC. Its translation is CASSAGTPNYGYTF.

This clone appeared a single time. The DNA for the CDR3 is TGTGCCAGCAGCAACCAACTAGCGTCACTCAGCACAGATACGCAGTATTTT. This sequence encodes CASSNQLASLSTDTQYF. V is TRBV9 and J is TRBJ2-3; the match to TRBD2 covers 7 bases. Germline V gene sequence: CDR1 SGDLS, CDR2 YYNGEE. V shed 4 bases and J 0 bases; nucleotides not matched to a gene: 11. The CDR3 covers 17 residues.

The chain links TRBV5-8 to TRBJ1-2; tentative D call: TRBD1 (6 bases). The length of the CDR3 is 13 residues. Germline V gene lookup returns CDR1 SGHTS and CDR2 YDEGEE. With 4 bases removed from V and 6 bases from J, the gap between germline ends came to 13 bases. The CDR3 sequence: CASSPRGFHGYTF. CDR3 nucleotide sequence: TGTGCCAGCAGCCCCAGGGGCTTTCATGGCTACACCTTC.

J is TRBJ1-2 and V is TRBV6-1, with D hard to call. V was cut by 4 bases and J by 3 bases, with 6 bases left in between. The CDR3 runs to 12 residues. The germline V gene encodes CDR1 MNHNS and CDR2 SASEGT. The CDR3 region is CASSAADYGYTF. The DNA for the CDR3 is TGTGCCAGCAGTGCTGCGGACTATGGCTACACCTTC.

Of note for this clone: A junction end diverges from the germline sequence, so it may reflect a read error. The sample holds other DNA sequences that translate to the same CDR3. This chain uses TRBV14 with TRBJ1-4; 11 positions agree with TRBD1. The CDR3 is made up of 14 amino acids. The V gene's germline CDR1 is SGHDN and CDR2 FVKESK. CDR3 sequence reads: CASSLRTGGEKLFF. For the CDR3, the DNA is TGTGCCAGCAGCCTCCGGACAGGGGGCGAAAAACTGTTCTTT.

The J gene is TRBJ2-5, the V gene TRBV4-3; unclear D gene. Judging by the DNA end, TRBJ2-7 fits better; the J call may be wrong. The germline V gene encodes CDR1 LGHNA and CDR2 YSLEER. The CDR3 loop spans 15 amino acids. The CDR3 protein is CATPDGPIFSYEQYF. Here the CDR3 DNA reads TGCGCAACCCCCGACGGACCCATTTTTTCCTACGAGCAGTACTTC.

The chain combines TRBV11-2 with TRBJ2-7; 14 bases match TRBD2. Germline V gene lookup returns CDR1 SGHAT and CDR2 FQNNGV. The CDR3 is 16 residues long. Trimming at V came to 1 base and at J to 7 bases, leaving 6 bases not matched to a gene. The CDR3 loop reads CASSLGGTSGGLEQYF. The CDR3 DNA reads TGTGCCAGCAGCTTAGGGGGGACTAGCGGGGGACTTGAGCAGTACTTC.

The chain is built from TRBV30 and TRBJ2-1; TRBD2 matches 10 bases. The CDR3 runs 14 residues. Unmatched junction bases numbered 7, after V lost 3 bases and J lost 8 bases. CDR1 and CDR2 from the germline V gene are GTSNPN and SVGIG (reference sequence). The CDR3 here is CAWRSGGAIDEQFF. The CDR3 DNA sequence: TGTGCCTGGAGGAGCGGGGGGGCAATCGATGAGCAGTTCTTC. The full variable domain, with the rest looked up from reference TRBV30 and TRBJ2-1, is SQTIHQWPATLVQPVGSPLSLECTVEGTSNPNLYWYRQAAGRGLQLLFYSVGIGQISSEVPQNLSASRPQDRQFILSSKKLLLSDSGFYLCAWRSGGAIDEQFFGPGTRLTVL.

The chain recombines TRBV7-2 with TRBJ1-1; possible D gene TRBD1, 6 bases. CDR3 length equals 13 residues. The ends were cut back, 3 bases at V and 8 bases at J, with 13 bases in the middle. The V gene's germline CDR1 is SGHTA and CDR2 FQGNSA. CDR3 bases: TGTGCCAGCAGCTTGTACAGGGATCGGGAAGCTTTCTTT. This encodes CASSLYRDREAFF.

This chain uses TRBV9 with TRBJ2-7; TRBD1 agrees at 7 bases. The CDR3 contains 15 residues. Trimming at V came to 2 bases and at J to 7 bases, leaving 12 bases not matched to a gene. Germline CDR1 and CDR2: SGDLS and YYNGEE. CDR3 bases: TGTGCCAGCAGCGTTACAGGGGTAGGAACGGGGGAGCAGTACTTC. Translation: CASSVTGVGTGEQYF. The complete variable domain, with remaining parts taken from reference TRBV9 and TRBJ2-7, reads DSGVTQTPKHLITATGQRVTLRCSPRSGDLSVYWYQQSLDQGLQFLIQYYNGEERAKGNILERFSAQQFPDLHSELNLSSLELGDSALYFCASSVTGVGTGEQYFGPGTRLTVT.

This chain joins TRBV7-9 and TRBJ1-5; D ambiguous. V was shortened by 5 bases and J by 7 bases, with 18 bases between the two germline ends. The germline V gene has CDR1 SEHNR and CDR2 FQNEAQ (reference sequence). This CDR3 has 15 amino acids. CDR3 in amino acids: CASSPTSSGNQPQHF. In nucleotides, the CDR3 is TGTGCCAGCAGCCCTACCAGCTCAGGAAACCAGCCCCAGCATTTT. Filled out from reference TRBV7-9 and TRBJ1-5, the complete variable domain reads DTGVSQNPRHKITKRGQNVTFRCDPISEHNRLYWYRQTLGQGPEFLTYFQNEAQLEKSRLLSDRFSAERPKGSFSTLEIQRTEQGDSAMYLCASSPTSSGNQPQHFGDGTRLSIL.

This sequence joins TRBV5-4 and TRBJ1-6, with TRBD1 matching 9 bases. In germline, CDR1 is SGHNT, CDR2 YYREEE (reference sequence). The CDR3 sequence is 15 residues long. V trimming: 4 bases; J trimming: 8 bases; junction bases outside the gene matches: 7. CDR3 in DNA: TGTGCCAGCAGCACACCGGGACAGGGATATTCACCCCTCCACTTT. This gives the protein CASSTPGQGYSPLHF. Supplemented by reference TRBV5-4 and TRBJ1-6, the full variable domain reads ETGVTQSPTHLIKTRGQQVTLRCSSQSGHNTVSWYQQALGQGPQFIFQYYREEENGRGNFPPRFSGLQFPNYSSELNVNALELDDSALYLCASSTPGQGYSPLHFGNGTRLTVT.

This clone is a singleton in its sample. V is TRBV6-1 and J is TRBJ1-1; D call uncertain. The CDR3 is made up of 12 amino acids. V lost 6 bases and J lost 7, with 12 bases in between. CDR1 and CDR2 (germline): MNHNS, SASEGT. For the CDR3, the DNA is TGTGCCAGCAGACTGACTCGGGGTGAAGCTTTCTTT. Protein sequence: CASRLTRGEAFF.

The rearrangement joins TRBV9 to TRBJ1-1; D is undetermined. The ends were cut back, 0 bases at V and 4 bases at J, with 16 bases in the middle. The germline V gene has CDR1 SGDLS and CDR2 YYNGEE. This CDR3 has 16 residues. Here the CDR3 reads CASSVAPESHITEAFF. For the CDR3, the DNA is TGTGCCAGCAGCGTAGCCCCAGAATCTCACATCACTGAAGCTTTCTTT.

This chain joins TRBV19 and TRBJ2-5; 8 nucleotides match TRBD1. The CDR3 runs to 15 residues. With 6 bases clipped from V and 1 base from J, the junction kept 7 bases outside the gene matches. CDR1 LNHDA and CDR2 SQIVND come from the germline V gene (reference sequence). CDR3 nucleotides: TGTGCCAGTAGGCGGGACAGGTCCCTCCAAGAGACCCAGTACTTC. Translated: CASRRDRSLQETQYF.

J is TRBJ1-2 and V is TRBV30, with 9 bases lining up with TRBD1. The CDR3 has 14 amino acids. Germline loops: CDR1 GTSNPN, CDR2 SVGIG (reference sequence). Trimming at V came to 0 bases and at J to 8 bases, leaving 7 bases not matched to a gene. In DNA, the CDR3 is TGTGCCTGGAGTGTATGGGACAGGGTCCGAGGCTACACCTTC. Translated: CAWSVWDRVRGYTF.

The chain has TRBV6-5 and TRBJ2-2; no reliable D call. The CDR3 runs to 13 residues. CDR1 is MNHEY, CDR2 SVGAGI, per germline. The V gene lost 2 bases and the J gene lost 5 bases, with 6 bases spanning the gap. The CDR3 sequence is CASSYGVTGELFF. The DNA for the CDR3 is TGTGCCAGCAGTTACGGTGTTACCGGGGAGCTGTTTTTT.

The rearrangement joins TRBV25-1 to TRBJ2-1; D is unclear. The V end lost 1 base, the J end lost 3 bases, and 7 bases lay between the germline ends. In germline, CDR1 is MGHDK, CDR2 SYGVNS. This CDR3 contains 14 residues. The CDR3 loop is CASSESGSYNEQFF. CDR3 nucleotide sequence: TGTGCCAGCAGTGAATCAGGCAGCTACAATGAGCAGTTCTTC.

This CDR3 reads CASSLGGNGYTF. CDR3 nucleotides: TGTGCCAGCAGCTTAGGGGGGAATGGCTACACCTTC. This chain uses TRBV7-9 with TRBJ1-2; D is perhaps TRBD1 (5 bases). The germline V and J ends were trimmed by 1 base and 6 bases, with 6 bases remaining between them. The CDR3 length is 12 residues. Germline V lookup: CDR1 SEHNR, CDR2 FQNEAQ (reference sequence).

The chain joins TRBV5-1 to TRBJ2-3; tentatively, D is TRBD2 (7 bases). The CDR3 sequence is 14 residues long. Germline V CDR1 and CDR2: SGHRS, YFSETQ. Trimming removed 5 bases from V and 3 bases from J, with 13 bases in between. CDR3 sequence: CASRRGGATDTQYF. The CDR3 nucleotides read TGCGCCAGCAGGAGGGGGGGGGCGACAGATACGCAGTATTTT. The full variable domain, in which reference TRBV5-1 and TRBJ2-3 provide the parts outside the CDR3, is KAGVTQTPRYLIKTRGQQVTLSCSPISGHRSVSWYQQTPGQGLQFLFEYFSETQRNKGNFPGRFSGRQFSNSRSEMNVSTLELGDSALYLCASRRGGATDTQYFGPGTRLTVL.